This T cell receptor (beta chain) was captured in a study of CD8 T cells in Susac syndrome. RNA in amounts of about 0.5 to 1 ug was reverse transcribed with random hexamers. Via MiXCR, TCRdb re-called the immunoSEQ multiplex PCR reads, giving one row per CDR3 protein. The top ten clones hold approximately 0.12% of a sample with about 400,000 distinct CDR3 sequences, approximately 85% of them seen once. The CDR3 sequence is 15 residues long. The ends lost 3 bases at V and 2 bases at J; junction bases unmatched: 5. Germline-derived CDR1 and CDR2 are MNHNY and SVGAGI (reference sequence). Sequencing of TCR beta, carried out with a high-throughput approach, was applied to CD8+ and CD4+ T cells from the blood.

The sample taken for sequencing was CD8+ T cells from PBMCs. The source is a human donor with multiple sclerosis. This chain connects TRBV6-6 to TRBJ1-1; 8 bases fit TRBD1. CDR3 sequence (DNA): TGTGCCAGCAGTTATCTGGGACAGGTAAACACTGAAGCTTTCTTT. Translated: CASSYLGQVNTEAFF.